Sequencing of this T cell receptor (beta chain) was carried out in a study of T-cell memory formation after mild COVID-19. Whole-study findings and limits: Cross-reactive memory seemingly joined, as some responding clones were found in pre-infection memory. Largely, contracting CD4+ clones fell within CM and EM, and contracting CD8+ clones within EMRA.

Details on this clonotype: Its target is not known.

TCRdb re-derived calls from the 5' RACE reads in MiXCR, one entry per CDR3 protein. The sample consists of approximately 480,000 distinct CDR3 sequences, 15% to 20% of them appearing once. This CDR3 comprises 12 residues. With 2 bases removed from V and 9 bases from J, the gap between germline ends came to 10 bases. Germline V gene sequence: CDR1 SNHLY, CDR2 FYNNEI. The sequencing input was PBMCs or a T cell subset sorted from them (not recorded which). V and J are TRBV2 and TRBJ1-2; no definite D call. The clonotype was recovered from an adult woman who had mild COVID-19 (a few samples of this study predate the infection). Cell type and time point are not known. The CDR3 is CASSELRRRYTF. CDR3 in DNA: TGTGCCAGCAGTGAATTAAGAAGGCGCTACACCTTC.